This paragraph reports one T cell receptor (beta chain). Germline V CDR1 and CDR2: LGHNA, YNFKEQ. The V end was cut by 0 bases, the J end by 6 bases, with 15 bases between. CDR3 length equals 17 residues. Original processing notes: The assay estimated nucleated cells by amplifying reference gene primers. Clones were sequenced by immunoSEQ multiplex PCR, and TCRdb holds only the in-frame ones, with some missing. The V and J calls and clone size are taken from that table; D and trimming were inferred from the DNA. Found here are about 270,000 clones, 88% of them singletons; the top ten hold approximately 1%. Cohorts were determined from participant-reported clinical history. This sample is part of a study of blood T cell repertoires in COVID-19. The wider study: Sample material is recorded as cDNA or gDNA derived from T cells, B-cell-depleted T cells, or PBMCs.

The sequenced sample was PBMCs or T cells enriched from blood (not recorded which). The receptor's source is a woman aged 25 to 39 who had recovered from COVID-19. V gene TRBV4-2 combines with J gene TRBJ1-6; D gene ambiguous. In DNA form, the CDR3 reads TGTGCCAGCAGCCAAGACCCCCTGGCGGGGAGTAATTCACCCCTCCACTTT. This sequence encodes CASSQDPLAGSNSPLHF.